The present T cell receptor (beta chain) was sequenced within a study of radiotherapy plus CTLA-4 blockade in lung cancer. Whole-study context: Objective responses occurred in roughly 20% of patients; 31% had disease control. Findings and caveats of the study: Alongside interferon-beta, early blood T cell clone dynamics were reportedly the best predictor of response.

The germline V gene has CDR1 SGHVS and CDR2 FQNEAQ. The CDR3 length is 15 residues. Trimming took 6 bases from V and 1 from J; bases not matched to a gene: 6. Assay used: immunoSEQ multiplex PCR; TCRdb lists only in-frame clones, some missing. Of around 80,000 clones listed, roughly 80% are singletons. Worth noting for this clone: Its antigen is undetermined.

This sequence originates from a human donor with non-small cell lung cancer whose response to radiotherapy plus ipilimumab could not be evaluated. Here the sequenced sample was peripheral blood, taken from a patient treated with radiotherapy plus ipilimumab. The J gene is TRBJ2-3, the V gene TRBV7-8; 8 bases align to TRBD1. The CDR3 DNA is TGTGCCAGCAGAGTTGCGGGACAGGGCACAGATACGCAGTATTTT. As protein: CASRVAGQGTDTQYF.